The clone carrying this T cell receptor beta chain was counted a few times. The CDR3 loop spans 12 amino acids. The germline V gene has CDR1 MDHEN and CDR2 SYDVKM. Trimming stripped 6 bases from V and 6 bases from J, with 12 bases between. The data belong to a study of blood T cells in healthy people across ages. The use of a sample-barcoded 5' primer and a J-beta primer mix characterized a second PCR of about 7 to 12 cycles. TCRdb re-called the 5' RACE reads through MiXCR, storing one row per CDR3 protein. The table lists roughly 2 million distinct CDR3 sequences, around 50% of them singletons. V gene TRBV28 combines with J gene TRBJ2-7; D gene uncertain. Input material: blood. This receptor was identified in a woman in her thirties or forties in good health. Here the CDR3 DNA reads TGTGCCAGCAGCCCGGTACTAAGCGAGCAGTACTTC. As protein: CASSPVLSEQYF. The variable domain in full, with the rest retrieved from reference TRBV28 and TRBJ2-7, is DVKVTQSSRYLVKRTGEKVFLECVQDMDHENMFWYRQDPGLGLRLIYFSYDVKMKEKGDIPEGYSVSREKKERFSLILESASTNQTSMYLCASSPVLSEQYFGPGTRLTVT.